The 5 T cell receptor beta chains below all came from one sample that was sequenced in a study of OX40 agonist ivuxolimab in advanced cancers. Sequenced by immunoSEQ multiplex PCR; TCRdb stores in-frame clones only, minus some. The data show about 74,000 clones, almost 85% seen once. The specimen comprised CD4+ or CD8+ T cells sorted from blood, sampled in a trial of the OX40 agonist ivuxolimab. The receptors come from an adult with an advanced solid tumor such as melanoma, head and neck, liver or kidney cancer.

The chain couples TRBV9 to TRBJ2-7; 11 bases fit TRBD1. Germline CDR1 SGDLS, CDR2 YYNGEE. This CDR3 comprises 15 residues. J lost 2 bases, V lost 2 bases, and 3 bases had no gene match. The CDR3 protein is CASSVGQGATYEQYF. The CDR3 bases are TGTGCCAGCAGCGTTGGACAGGGGGCCACCTACGAGCAGTACTTC.

The chain uses TRBV6-6 and TRBJ1-2; no reliable D call. The CDR3 covers 16 residues. Germline values: CDR1 MNHNY, CDR2 SVGAGI (reference sequence). Trimming shortened V by 5 bases and J by 4 bases, and 20 bases separated the two germline ends. CDR3 sequence: CASSRDIRVTPYGYTF. CDR3 sequence (DNA): TGTGCCAGCAGTCGTGACATAAGGGTGACCCCCTATGGCTACACCTTC.

V and J are TRBV19 and TRBJ1-5; tentative D call: TRBD1 (6 bases). Germline CDR1 reads LNHDA; CDR2 reads SQIVND (reference sequence). The CDR3 is made up of 13 amino acids. Deletions cut 7 bases from V and 7 bases from J, with 14 bases between. The CDR3 loop reads CASTLGGGQPQHF. The CDR3 nucleotides are TGTGCCAGTACTCTAGGGGGTGGGCAGCCCCAGCATTTT.

The table lists this clone with a count of one. This rearrangement joins TRBV19 to TRBJ2-2, with a tentative D call TRBD1 (6 bases). Germline V lookup: CDR1 LNHDA, CDR2 SQIVND (reference sequence). This CDR3 region has 15 residues. Trimming cost V 6 bases and J 0 bases, with 11 bases left between them. The CDR3 sequence is CASSSGAANTGELFF. The CDR3 DNA follows: TGTGCCAGTAGCTCAGGGGCCGCGAACACCGGGGAGCTGTTTTTT.

The chain employs TRBV18 and TRBJ2-2; D is unresolved. Trimming cost V 3 bases and J 3 bases, with 8 bases left between them. Germline CDR1 KGHSH, CDR2 LQKENI. This CDR3 contains 14 residues. Written as DNA, the CDR3 is TGTGCCAGCTCACCGTACTCGGACACCGGGGAGCTGTTTTTT. This gives the protein CASSPYSDTGELFF. The full variable domain, completed using reference TRBV18 and TRBJ2-2, is NAGVMQNPRHLVRRRGQEARLRCSPMKGHSHVYWYRQLPEEGLKFMVYLQKENIIDESGMPKERFSAEFPKEGPSILRIQQVVRGDSAAYFCASSPYSDTGELFFGEGSRLTVL.